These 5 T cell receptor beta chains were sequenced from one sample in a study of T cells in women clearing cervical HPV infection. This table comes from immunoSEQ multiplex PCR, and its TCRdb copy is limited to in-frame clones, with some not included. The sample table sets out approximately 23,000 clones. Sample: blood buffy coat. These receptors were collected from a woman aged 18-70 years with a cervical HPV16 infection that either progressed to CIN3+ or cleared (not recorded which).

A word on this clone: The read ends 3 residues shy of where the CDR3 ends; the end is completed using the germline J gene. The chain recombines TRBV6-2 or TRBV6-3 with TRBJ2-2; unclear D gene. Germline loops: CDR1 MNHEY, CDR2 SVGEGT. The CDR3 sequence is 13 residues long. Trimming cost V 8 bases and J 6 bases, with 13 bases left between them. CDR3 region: CASHLNRAGELFF. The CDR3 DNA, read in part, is TGTGCCAGCCACTTAAATAGGGCCGGGGAG.

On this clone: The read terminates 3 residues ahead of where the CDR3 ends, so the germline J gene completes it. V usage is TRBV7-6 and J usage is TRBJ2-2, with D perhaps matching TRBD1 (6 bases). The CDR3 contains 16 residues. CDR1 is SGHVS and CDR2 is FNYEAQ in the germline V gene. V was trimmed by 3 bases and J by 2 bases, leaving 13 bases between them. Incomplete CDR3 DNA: TGTGCCAGCAGCTTGGCCCCGGGACAAAACACCGGGGAG. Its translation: CASSLAPGQNTGE. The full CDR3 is CASSLAPGQNTGELFF.

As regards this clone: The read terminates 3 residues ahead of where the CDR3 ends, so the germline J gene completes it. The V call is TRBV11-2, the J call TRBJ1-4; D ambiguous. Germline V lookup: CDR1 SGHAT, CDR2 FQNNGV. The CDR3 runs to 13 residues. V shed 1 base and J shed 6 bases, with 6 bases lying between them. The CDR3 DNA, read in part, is TGTGCCAGCAGCTTAGCCCCTGATGAAAAA. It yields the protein CASSLAPDEK. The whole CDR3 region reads CASSLAPDEKLFF. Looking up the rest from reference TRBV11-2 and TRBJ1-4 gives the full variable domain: EAGVAQSPRYKIIEKRQSVAFWCNPISGHATLYWYQQILGQGPKLLIQFQNNGVVDDSQLPKDRFSAERLKGVDSTLKIQPAKLEDSAVYLCASSLAPDEKLFFGSGTQLSVL.

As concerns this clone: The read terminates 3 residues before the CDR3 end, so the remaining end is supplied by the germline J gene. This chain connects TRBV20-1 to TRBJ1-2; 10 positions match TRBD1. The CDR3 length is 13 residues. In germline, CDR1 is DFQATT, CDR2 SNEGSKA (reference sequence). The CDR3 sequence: CSARGQGTVGYTF. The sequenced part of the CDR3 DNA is TGCAGTGCTAGGGGACAGGGGACGGTCGGC.

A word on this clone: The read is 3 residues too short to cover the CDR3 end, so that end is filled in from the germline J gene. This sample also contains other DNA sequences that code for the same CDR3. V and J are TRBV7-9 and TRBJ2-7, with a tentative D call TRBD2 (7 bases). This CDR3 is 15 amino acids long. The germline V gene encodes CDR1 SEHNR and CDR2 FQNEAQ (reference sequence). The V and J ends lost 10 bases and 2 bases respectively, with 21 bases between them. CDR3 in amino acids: CATELGGEGAYEQYF. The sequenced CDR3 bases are TGTGCCACGGAACTTGGAGGGGAGGGGGCCTACGAG.